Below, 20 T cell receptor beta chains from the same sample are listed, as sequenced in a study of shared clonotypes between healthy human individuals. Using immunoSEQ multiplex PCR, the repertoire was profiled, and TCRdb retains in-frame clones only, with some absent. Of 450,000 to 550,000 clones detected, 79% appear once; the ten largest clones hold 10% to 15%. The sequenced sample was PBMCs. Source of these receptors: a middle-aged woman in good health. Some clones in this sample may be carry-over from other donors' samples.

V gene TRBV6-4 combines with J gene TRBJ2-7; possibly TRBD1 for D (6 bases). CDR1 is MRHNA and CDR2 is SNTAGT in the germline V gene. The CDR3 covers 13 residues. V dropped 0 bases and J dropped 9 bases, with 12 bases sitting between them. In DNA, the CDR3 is TGTGCCAGCAGTGACTCTAGTCGGACAGTGCAGTACTTC. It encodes CASSDSSRTVQYF.

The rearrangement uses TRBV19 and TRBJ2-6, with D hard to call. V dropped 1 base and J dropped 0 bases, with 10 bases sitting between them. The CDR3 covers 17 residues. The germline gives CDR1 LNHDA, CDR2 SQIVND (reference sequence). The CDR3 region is CASSIVLQSSGANVLTF. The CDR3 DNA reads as TGTGCCAGTAGTATAGTCCTCCAGAGCTCTGGGGCCAACGTCCTGACTTTC.

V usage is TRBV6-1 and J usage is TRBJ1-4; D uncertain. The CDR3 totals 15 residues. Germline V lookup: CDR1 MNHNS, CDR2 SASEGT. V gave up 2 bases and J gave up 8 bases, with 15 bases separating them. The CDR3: CASSEIPGRWEKLFF. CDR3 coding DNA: TGTGCCAGCAGTGAAATTCCGGGCCGGTGGGAAAAACTGTTTTTT.

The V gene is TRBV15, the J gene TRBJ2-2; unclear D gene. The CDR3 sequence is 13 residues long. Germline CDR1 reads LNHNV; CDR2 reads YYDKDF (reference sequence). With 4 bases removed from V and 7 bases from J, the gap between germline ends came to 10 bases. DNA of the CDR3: TGTGCCACCAGCACGCTGGCGGTCGGGGAGCTGTTTTTT. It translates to CATSTLAVGELFF.

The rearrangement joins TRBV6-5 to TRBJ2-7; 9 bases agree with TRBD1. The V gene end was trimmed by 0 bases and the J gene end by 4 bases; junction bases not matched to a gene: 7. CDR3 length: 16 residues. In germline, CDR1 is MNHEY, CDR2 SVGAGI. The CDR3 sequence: CASSYSMTGGLYEQYF. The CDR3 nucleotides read TGTGCCAGCAGTTACTCGATGACAGGGGGTCTTTACGAGCAGTACTTC.

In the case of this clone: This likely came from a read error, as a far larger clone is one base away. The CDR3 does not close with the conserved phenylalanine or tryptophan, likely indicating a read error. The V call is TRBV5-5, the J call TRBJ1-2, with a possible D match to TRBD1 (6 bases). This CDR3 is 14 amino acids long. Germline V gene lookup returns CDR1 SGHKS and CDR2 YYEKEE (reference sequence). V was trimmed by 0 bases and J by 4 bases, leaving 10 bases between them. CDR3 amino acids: CASSLDREVYGYTL. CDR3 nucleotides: TGTGCCAGCAGCTTGGACAGGGAGGTCTATGGCTACACCCTC.

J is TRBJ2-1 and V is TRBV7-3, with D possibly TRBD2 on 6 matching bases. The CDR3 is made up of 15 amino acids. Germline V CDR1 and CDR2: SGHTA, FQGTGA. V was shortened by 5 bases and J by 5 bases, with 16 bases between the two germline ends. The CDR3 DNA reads TGTGCCAGCAGCCCATCTAGCGACCGCAACAATGAGCAGTTCTTC. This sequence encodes CASSPSSDRNNEQFF.

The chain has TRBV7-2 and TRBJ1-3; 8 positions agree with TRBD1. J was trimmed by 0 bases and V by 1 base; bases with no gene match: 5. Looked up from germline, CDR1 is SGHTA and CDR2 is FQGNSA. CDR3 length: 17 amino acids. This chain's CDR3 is CASSLVGQGSSGNTIYF. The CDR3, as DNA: TGTGCCAGCAGCTTAGTTGGACAGGGCAGCTCTGGAAACACCATATATTTT.

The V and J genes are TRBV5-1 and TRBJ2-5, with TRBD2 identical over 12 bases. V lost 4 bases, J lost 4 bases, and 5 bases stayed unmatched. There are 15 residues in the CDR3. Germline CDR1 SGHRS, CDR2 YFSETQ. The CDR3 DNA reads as TGCGCCAGCAGCCAAACTAGCGGGAGGCCAGAGACCCAGTACTTC. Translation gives CASSQTSGRPETQYF.

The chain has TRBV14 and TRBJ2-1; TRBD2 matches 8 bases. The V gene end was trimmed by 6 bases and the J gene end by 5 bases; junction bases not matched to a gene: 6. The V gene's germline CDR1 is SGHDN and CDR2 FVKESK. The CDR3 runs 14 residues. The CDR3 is CASRISGTDNEQFF. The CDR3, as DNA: TGTGCCAGCAGGATTAGCGGGACCGACAATGAGCAGTTCTTC.

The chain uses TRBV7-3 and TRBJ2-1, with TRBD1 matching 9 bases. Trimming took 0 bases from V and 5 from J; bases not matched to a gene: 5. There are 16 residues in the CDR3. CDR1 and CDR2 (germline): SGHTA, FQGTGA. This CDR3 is CASSLTYRGLDNEQFF. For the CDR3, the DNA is TGTGCCAGCAGCTTAACTTACAGGGGGCTGGACAATGAGCAGTTCTTC.

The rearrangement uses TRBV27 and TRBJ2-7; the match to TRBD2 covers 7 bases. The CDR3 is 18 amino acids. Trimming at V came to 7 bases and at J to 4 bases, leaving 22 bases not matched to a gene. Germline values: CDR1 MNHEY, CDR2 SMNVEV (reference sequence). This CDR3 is CASTPLRSLVGGVYEQYF. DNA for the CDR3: TGTGCCAGCACCCCGTTGCGCTCCTTGGTGGGAGGGGTTTACGAGCAGTACTTC.

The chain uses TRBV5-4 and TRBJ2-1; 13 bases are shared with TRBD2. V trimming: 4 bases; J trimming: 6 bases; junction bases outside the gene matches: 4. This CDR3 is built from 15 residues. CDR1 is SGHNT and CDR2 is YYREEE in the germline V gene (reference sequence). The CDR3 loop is CASSPGTSGVNEQFF. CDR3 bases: TGTGCCAGCAGCCCCGGGACTAGCGGGGTCAATGAGCAGTTCTTC.

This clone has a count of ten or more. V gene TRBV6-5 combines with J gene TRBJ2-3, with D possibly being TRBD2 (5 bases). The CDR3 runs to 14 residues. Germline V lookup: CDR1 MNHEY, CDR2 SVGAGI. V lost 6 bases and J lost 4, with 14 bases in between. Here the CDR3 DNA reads TGTGCCAGCAGGTCTAGCCACGCCGCAGATACGCAGTATTTT. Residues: CASRSSHAADTQYF.

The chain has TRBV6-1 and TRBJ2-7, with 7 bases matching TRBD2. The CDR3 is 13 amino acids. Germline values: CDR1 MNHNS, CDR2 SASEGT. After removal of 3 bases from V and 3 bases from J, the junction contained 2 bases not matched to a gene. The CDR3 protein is CASSDRGDYEQYF. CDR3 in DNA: TGTGCCAGCAGTGACCGGGGGGACTACGAGCAGTACTTC.

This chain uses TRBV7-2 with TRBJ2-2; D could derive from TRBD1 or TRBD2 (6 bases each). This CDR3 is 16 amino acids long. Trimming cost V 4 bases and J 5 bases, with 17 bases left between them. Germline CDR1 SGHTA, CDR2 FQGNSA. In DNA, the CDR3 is TGTGCCAGCAGCTCGGGGGTCCAGGGGAGGACCGGGGAGCTGTTTTTT. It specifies CASSSGVQGRTGELFF.

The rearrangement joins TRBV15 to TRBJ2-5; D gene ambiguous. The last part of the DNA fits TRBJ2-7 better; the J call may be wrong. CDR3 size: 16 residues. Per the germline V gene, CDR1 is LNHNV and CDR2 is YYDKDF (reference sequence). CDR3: CATSRHVEDSSYEQYF. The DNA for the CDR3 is TGTGCCACCAGCAGACACGTAGAGGATAGCAGCTACGAGCAGTACTTC.

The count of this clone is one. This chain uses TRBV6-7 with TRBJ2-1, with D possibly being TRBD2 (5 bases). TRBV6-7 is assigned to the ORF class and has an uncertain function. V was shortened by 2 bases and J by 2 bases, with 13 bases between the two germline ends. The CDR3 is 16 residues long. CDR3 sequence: CASSYKIAIPYNEQFF. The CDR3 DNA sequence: TGTGCCAGCAGTTACAAAATAGCGATCCCCTACAATGAGCAGTTCTTC.

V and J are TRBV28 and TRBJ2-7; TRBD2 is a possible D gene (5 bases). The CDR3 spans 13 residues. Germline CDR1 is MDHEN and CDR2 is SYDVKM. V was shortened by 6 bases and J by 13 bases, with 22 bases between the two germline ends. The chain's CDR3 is CASSQTRASGRYF. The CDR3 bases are TGTGCCAGCAGCCAAACTAGGGCGAGTGGGCGTTACTTC.

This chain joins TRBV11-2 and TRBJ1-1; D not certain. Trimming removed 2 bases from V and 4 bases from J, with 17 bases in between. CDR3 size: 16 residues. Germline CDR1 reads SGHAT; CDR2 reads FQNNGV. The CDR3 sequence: CASSLLLFGGSTEAFF. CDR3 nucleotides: TGTGCCAGCAGCTTATTGTTATTCGGAGGGAGCACTGAAGCTTTCTTT.